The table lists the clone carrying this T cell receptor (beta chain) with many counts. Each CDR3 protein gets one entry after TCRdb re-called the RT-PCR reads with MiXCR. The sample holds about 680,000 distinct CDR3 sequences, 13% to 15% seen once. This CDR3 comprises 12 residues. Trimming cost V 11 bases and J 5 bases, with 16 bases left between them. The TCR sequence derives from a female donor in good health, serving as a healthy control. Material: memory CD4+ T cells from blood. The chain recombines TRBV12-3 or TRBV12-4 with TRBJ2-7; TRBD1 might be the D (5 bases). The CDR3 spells CARTETEHEQYF. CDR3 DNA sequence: TGTGCCCGCACCGAGACAGAACACGAGCAGTACTTC.